This T cell receptor beta chain is from a study of CD8 T cells in Susac syndrome. Germline assignment: CDR1 SGHTA and CDR2 FQGNSA. Trimming took off 4 bases at V and 2 bases at J, with 11 bases between the two ends. CDR3 length equals 14 residues. This clonotype showed up just once. Random hexamers were used to reverse transcribe the RNA input (about 0.45 to 1 ug). TCRdb analysed the immunoSEQ multiplex PCR reads with MiXCR anew, one entry per CDR3 protein. The sample holds tens of thousands of distinct CDR3 sequences, more than 85% seen once. The sequencing sample was made of CD4+ T cells from PBMCs. This sequence was found in a human donor with Susac syndrome. The chain joins TRBV7-2 to TRBJ1-2; no reliable D call. In nucleotides, the CDR3 is TGTGCCAGCAGCTCAACCTACGGAAACTATGGCTACACCTTC. This encodes CASSSTYGNYGYTF.